This TCR beta chain is from a study of shared clonotypes between healthy human individuals. Findings and caveats of the study: Exclusively blood specimens were collected; tissue repertoires likely differ. Few donors restricted represented genetic and exposure-history diversity.

Method: immunoSEQ multiplex PCR; TCRdb's copy keeps in-frame clones and lacks some. The sample carries approximately 2.1 million clones, approximately 95% recorded once. In regard to this clone: Its target is unknown.

This CDR3 is 13 amino acids long. V was pared by 0 bases and J by 8 bases, with 14 bases between. CDR1 is GTSNPN and CDR2 is SVGIG in the germline V gene (reference sequence). This receptor was obtained from a young man in good health. Some clones in this sample may be carry-over from other donors' samples. The chain uses TRBV30 and TRBJ2-7; D might be TRBD1 or TRBD2, each matching 6 bases. Sequencing used naive CD4+ T cells from PBMCs. Indicated subset: CD45RA+ positively selected. CDR3 sequence reads: CAWSVVQGGQQYF. The CDR3 bases are TGTGCCTGGAGTGTAGTACAGGGAGGACAGCAGTACTTC.